Each of the 32 T cell receptor beta chains below was sequenced from the same sample in a study of post-analysis software for immune sequencing data. Antigens for these TCRs are unknown. General observations from the study: TRBV5-6, TRBV5-1 and TRBV20-1 belonged to a set of roughly five TRBV segments that were more frequent in patients than controls.

Incorporated into the TCR beta cDNA libraries were unique molecular identifiers, which served to reduce PCR and sequencing biases. Each CDR3 protein gets one entry after TCRdb re-called the PCR reads with MiXCR. This table holds 750,000 to 900,000 distinct CDR3 sequences, more than 45% found once. The sample comprised blood. These receptors originate from a girl between 10 and 17 years old with multiple sclerosis.

This clonotype has only a few counts. The rearrangement links TRBV11-2 to TRBJ2-5; possibly TRBD1 for D (6 bases). Germline V gene lookup returns CDR1 SGHAT and CDR2 FQNNGV. This CDR3 comprises 13 residues. Trimming removed 5 bases from V and 5 bases from J, with 12 bases in between. CDR3 sequence (DNA): TGTGCCAGCAGCACCCAGGGGCCGGAGACCCAGTACTTC. This encodes CASSTQGPETQYF.

In its sample, this clonotype was seen a few times. The chain carries TRBV5-1 and TRBJ2-1; D is possibly TRBD1 or TRBD2 (5 bases each). V shed 4 bases and J shed 9 bases, with 17 bases lying between them. The CDR3 totals 14 residues. Germline V lookup: CDR1 SGHRS, CDR2 YFSETQ. The CDR3 bases are TGCGCCAGCAGCCCGGGGACCGCCCTCGGTGAGCAGTTCTTC. It encodes CASSPGTALGEQFF. The full variable domain, completed using reference TRBV5-1 and TRBJ2-1, is KAGVTQTPRYLIKTRGQQVTLSCSPISGHRSVSWYQQTPGQGLQFLFEYFSETQRNKGNFPGRFSGRQFSNSRSEMNVSTLELGDSALYLCASSPGTALGEQFFGPGTRLTVL.

This clonotype appeared a few times. The chain joins TRBV15 to TRBJ1-4; tentative D call: TRBD1 (6 bases). V was pared by 0 bases and J by 13 bases, with 12 bases between. From germline, CDR1 is LNHNV and CDR2 YYDKDF (reference sequence). The CDR3 consists of 13 residues. Here the CDR3 DNA reads TGTGCCACCAGCAGAGATAGGGGACATCGACTGTTTTTT. Encoded protein: CATSRDRGHRLFF. Full variable domain (rest looked up from reference TRBV15 and TRBJ1-4): DAMVIQNPRYQVTQFGKPVTLSCSQTLNHNVMYWYQQKSSQAPKLLFHYYDKDFNNEADTPDNFQSRRPNTSFCFLDIRSPGLGDTAMYLCATSRDRGHRLFFGSGTQLSVL.

In this sample, this clonotype turned up a few times. The rearrangement joins TRBV20-1 to TRBJ2-7, with D perhaps TRBD1 (6 bases). Deletions cut 4 bases from V and 1 base from J, with 8 bases between. This CDR3 has 12 residues. Germline CDR1 is DFQATT and CDR2 is SNEGSKA (reference sequence). CDR3 residues: CSAKQGSYEQYF. The CDR3 region has the DNA TGCAGTGCTAAACAGGGTTCCTACGAGCAGTACTTC.

This clonotype was observed a handful of times. A clone one base away is much larger, so this may be a read error. The rearrangement links TRBV29-1 to TRBJ1-2; TRBD1 matches at 10 bases. Trimming removed 4 bases from V and 10 bases from J; junction bases left unmatched: 3. The CDR3 sequence is 11 residues long. Germline CDR1 SQVTM, CDR2 ANQGSEA. CDR3 DNA: TGCAGCGTTGTCGGGACAGGGGACTACACCTTC. Translated, it gives CSVVGTGDYTF.

This rearrangement joins TRBV12-3 or TRBV12-4 to TRBJ2-3, with D unclear. CDR3 length: 15 residues. V shed 1 base and J shed 1 base, with 9 bases lying between them. This chain's CDR3 is CASSLGGTRTDTQYF. CDR3 DNA sequence: TGTGCCAGCAGTTTAGGGGGTACTCGCACAGATACGCAGTATTTT.

The genes are TRBV12-3 or TRBV12-4 and TRBJ2-3; D may be TRBD2 (6 bases). The CDR3 has 15 amino acids. Trimming stripped 3 bases from V and 5 bases from J, with 15 bases between. CDR3: CASSFVTRSGDTQYF. The CDR3 DNA sequence: TGTGCCAGCAGTTTCGTGACTAGGAGTGGAGATACGCAGTATTTT.

This clonotype was picked up a small number of times. The chain couples TRBV3-1 to TRBJ2-1; 13 nucleotides line up with TRBD2. Germline V CDR1 and CDR2: LGHDT, YNNKEL (reference sequence). This CDR3 is 15 amino acids long. The trim removed 4 bases at V and 10 bases at J, leaving 7 bases unmatched. The CDR3 spells CASSRGTSGIEEQFF. CDR3 sequence (DNA): TGTGCCAGCAGCCGCGGGACTAGCGGGATAGAGGAGCAGTTCTTC.

The chain couples TRBV7-2 to TRBJ2-5, with 7 bases lining up with TRBD2. The end of the DNA is better explained by TRBJ2-7, so the J call may be wrong. This CDR3 region has 14 residues. Germline V gives CDR1 SGHTA, CDR2 FQGNSA. CDR3 sequence (DNA): TGTGCCAGCAGCTTATGGAGGGAGGGTAACGAGCAGTACTTC. This gives the protein CASSLWREGNEQYF.

This sequence joins TRBV12-3 or TRBV12-4 and TRBJ2-7; 7 positions agree with TRBD1. The J call may be incorrect, as the DNA end agrees better with TRBJ2-5. The CDR3 runs 13 residues. CDR3 region: CASTLQGTQTQYF. CDR3 bases: TGTGCCAGCACCCTACAGGGGACACAGACCCAGTACTTC.

The J gene is TRBJ2-1, the V gene TRBV12-3 or TRBV12-4; the match to TRBD2 covers 10 bases. The CDR3 is 16 residues long. The junction had 5 bases not matched to a gene; V was cut back by 6 bases and J by 0 bases. CDR3 sequence reads: CASSLRLAGSYNEQFF. The CDR3 bases are TGTGCCAGCAGCCTACGACTAGCGGGCTCCTACAATGAGCAGTTCTTC.

The rearrangement links TRBV5-5 to TRBJ1-2; D gene unclear. Between the trimmed V and J ends, which lost 4 bases and 7 bases, there was a span of 11 bases. Germline-derived CDR1 and CDR2 are SGHKS and YYEKEE (reference sequence). This CDR3 spans 12 amino acids. DNA of the CDR3: TGTGCCAGCAGCCCCACTCGAGGTGGCTACACCTTC. Translating gives CASSPTRGGYTF. The whole variable domain, remainder taken from reference TRBV5-5 and TRBJ1-2, is DAGVTQSPTHLIKTRGQQVTLRCSPISGHKSVSWYQQVLGQGPQFIFQYYEKEERGRGNFPDRFSARQFPNYSSELNVNALLLGDSALYLCASSPTRGGYTFGSGTRLTVV.

V usage is TRBV28 and J usage is TRBJ2-1; TRBD2 matches 10 bases. Germline loops: CDR1 MDHEN, CDR2 SYDVKM. This CDR3 has 12 residues. Trimming removed 5 bases from V and 12 bases from J; junction bases left unmatched: 4. The CDR3 DNA sequence: TGTGCCAGCAGTCCTCGGACTAGCGGGCAGTTCTTC. Translation gives CASSPRTSGQFF.

This clonotype was recorded once. This sequence joins TRBV12-3 or TRBV12-4 and TRBJ1-2; possible D gene TRBD1, 6 bases. This CDR3 is built from 16 residues. Trimming took 7 bases from V and 2 from J, leaving 20 bases between them. CDR3 in amino acids: CASTEPGGDPNYGYTF. The CDR3 DNA follows: TGTGCCAGCACCGAACCGGGGGGCGACCCGAACTATGGCTACACCTTC.

This clonotype was counted between two and nine times. V and J are TRBV28 and TRBJ1-4; a possible D gene is TRBD1 (5 bases). V lost 7 bases and J lost 6, with 12 bases in between. The CDR3 has 13 amino acids. The germline V gene has CDR1 MDHEN and CDR2 SYDVKM. CDR3 in DNA: TGTGCCAGCAAACCAGGGCTGGATGAAAAACTGTTTTTT. Protein: CASKPGLDEKLFF. Looking up the rest from reference TRBV28 and TRBJ1-4 gives the full variable domain: DVKVTQSSRYLVKRTGEKVFLECVQDMDHENMFWYRQDPGLGLRLIYFSYDVKMKEKGDIPEGYSVSREKKERFSLILESASTNQTSMYLCASKPGLDEKLFFGSGTQLSVL.

There are a few counts of this clonotype. The rearrangement links TRBV10-2 to TRBJ1-2; D perhaps matches TRBD1 (5 bases). Trimming took 2 bases from V and 3 from J, leaving 13 bases between them. The CDR3 is 15 amino acids. CDR1 and CDR2 (germline): WSHSY, SAAADI. This CDR3 is CASSEDRPDYYGYTF. The CDR3 coding sequence is TGCGCCAGCAGTGAGGACAGACCGGATTACTATGGCTACACCTTC.

This clonotype has at least ten counts. The chain couples TRBV29-1 to TRBJ2-3; D may be TRBD2 (6 bases). Deletions cut 6 bases from V and 1 base from J, with 14 bases between. Looked up from germline, CDR1 is SQVTM and CDR2 is ANQGSEA. The CDR3 has 14 residues. CDR3 sequence: CSVRGSWGTDTQYF. CDR3 DNA: TGCAGCGTCCGGGGGAGTTGGGGCACAGATACGCAGTATTTT.

The rearrangement links TRBV4-2 to TRBJ2-1; 8 bases align to TRBD2. Germline V gene lookup returns CDR1 LGHNA and CDR2 YNFKEQ. The CDR3 consists of 17 residues. J was trimmed by 3 bases and V by 3 bases; bases with no gene match: 10. The CDR3 DNA follows: TGTGCCAGCAGCCAGGTAGCGGGAAGGGTAAACTACAATGAGCAGTTCTTC. Translating gives CASSQVAGRVNYNEQFF.

This clonotype was detected only a few times. The chain links TRBV20-1 to TRBJ2-1; no reliable D call. V lost 1 base, J lost 7 bases, and 11 bases lay in between. This CDR3 contains 13 residues. Looked up from germline, CDR1 is DFQATT and CDR2 is SNEGSKA (reference sequence). CDR3 sequence reads: CSARVAGPNEQFF. For the CDR3, the DNA is TGCAGTGCTAGAGTCGCCGGGCCAAATGAGCAGTTCTTC.

This clonotype occurred a few times. The rearrangement uses TRBV6-2 or TRBV6-3 and TRBJ2-7, with D possibly TRBD1 on 6 matching bases. The V end was cut by 2 bases, the J end by 6 bases, with 14 bases between. Germline CDR1 is MNHEY and CDR2 is SVGEGT. This CDR3 is 14 amino acids long. The CDR3 sequence: CASSYPVQGSEQYF. The CDR3 region has the DNA TGTGCCAGCAGTTACCCCGTACAGGGAAGCGAGCAGTACTTC.

This clonotype was seen only a few times. V usage is TRBV5-6 and J usage is TRBJ2-4; TRBD1 matches 7 bases. Germline V gene data show CDR1 as SGHDT and CDR2 as YYEEEE. The CDR3 consists of 14 residues. The V and J ends lost 4 bases and 5 bases, in that order; junction bases with no gene match: 6. The CDR3 DNA is TGTGCCAGCAGCCGCGGACAGGCGGAAAACATTCAGTACTTC. Encoded protein: CASSRGQAENIQYF.

This clonotype appeared a few times. The V gene is TRBV28, the J gene TRBJ2-3; 8 bases align to TRBD2. Germline trimming cut 6 bases from V and 1 base from J; bases unmatched to any gene: 12. The CDR3 totals 17 residues. The germline V gene has CDR1 MDHEN and CDR2 SYDVKM. CDR3 protein: CASSPGVAGLRTDTQYF. CDR3 DNA: TGTGCCAGCAGCCCCGGGGTAGCGGGACTTCGCACAGATACGCAGTATTTT.

This clonotype occurred once. The J gene is TRBJ1-1, the V gene TRBV27; D call uncertain. The germline gives CDR1 MNHEY, CDR2 SMNVEV (reference sequence). CDR3 size: 13 residues. V was cut by 6 bases and J by 1 base, with 9 bases left in between. The CDR3 loop is CASSGLRNTEAFF. CDR3 bases: TGTGCCAGCAGCGGGTTGCGGAACACTGAAGCTTTCTTT.

The chain combines TRBV20-1 with TRBJ1-1; D gene uncertain. V was cut by 0 bases and J by 2 bases, with 10 bases left in between. The CDR3 contains 14 residues. Germline V CDR1 and CDR2: DFQATT, SNEGSKA (reference sequence). The CDR3 DNA reads as TGCAGTGCTAGAGATCCCGGCGGCAACACTGAAGCTTTCTTT. The encoded protein is CSARDPGGNTEAFF.

J is TRBJ2-5 and V is TRBV20-1, with 9 bases that match TRBD2. This CDR3 is built from 15 residues. V dropped 0 bases and J dropped 3; count of bases not matched to a gene: 5. The germline gives CDR1 DFQATT, CDR2 SNEGSKA (reference sequence). CDR3 loop: CSARDGASGKETQYF. Written as DNA, the CDR3 is TGCAGTGCTAGAGATGGGGCTAGCGGGAAAGAGACCCAGTACTTC.

This clonotype was seen only a few times. The chain employs TRBV3-1 and TRBJ2-3, with D unclear. Germline V gives CDR1 LGHDT, CDR2 YNNKEL (reference sequence). This CDR3 has 13 residues. V dropped 4 bases and J dropped 2 bases, with 7 bases sitting between them. The CDR3 here is CASSLRTTDTQYF. The DNA of the CDR3 is TGTGCCAGCAGCCTCCGGACCACAGATACGCAGTATTTT.

The chain employs TRBV28 and TRBJ2-5; maybe TRBD2 (6 bases). With 2 bases removed from V and 11 bases from J, the gap between germline ends came to 21 bases. In germline, CDR1 is MDHEN, CDR2 SYDVKM. The CDR3 extends over 15 amino acids. The CDR3 nucleotides are TGTGCCAGCAGTTTACGGTCCGGAGGCCGGAGGGAGCAGTACTTC. It translates to CASSLRSGGRREQYF.

The chain uses TRBV15 and TRBJ2-5; D perhaps matches TRBD1 (5 bases). Germline V CDR1 and CDR2: LNHNV, YYDKDF (reference sequence). The CDR3 extends over 13 amino acids. With 7 bases removed from V and 5 bases from J, the gap between germline ends came to 14 bases. This chain's CDR3 is CATTAIAGETQYF. Here the CDR3 DNA reads TGTGCCACCACGGCCATTGCAGGGGAGACCCAGTACTTC.

There are a few counts of this clonotype. The V call is TRBV4-1, the J call TRBJ2-5; D is undetermined. CDR1 and CDR2 from the germline V gene are MGHRA and YSYEKL. The V and J ends lost 3 bases and 5 bases respectively, with 7 bases between them. CDR3 size: 12 residues. The CDR3 nucleotides read TGCGCCAGCAGCCAGGGAACGGAGACCCAGTACTTC. Translating gives CASSQGTETQYF.

Only a few counts were recorded for this clonotype. The chain is built from TRBV9 and TRBJ2-7; TRBD1 might be the D (6 bases). Between the trimmed V and J ends, which lost 3 bases and 3 bases, there was a span of 16 bases. Per germline, CDR1 SGDLS and CDR2 YYNGEE. This CDR3 is built from 15 residues. The CDR3 is CASSAEGGRLYEQYF. CDR3 coding DNA: TGTGCCAGCAGCGCCGAAGGGGGTCGACTCTACGAGCAGTACTTC.

CDR3 protein: CASSESGRGETQYF. The CDR3 coding sequence is TGCGCCAGCAGTGAAAGCGGGAGAGGGGAGACCCAGTACTTC. This chain links TRBV10-1 with TRBJ2-5, with 8 bases fitting TRBD2. The CDR3 has 14 residues. Germline V gene data show CDR1 as WNHNN and CDR2 as SYGVQD (reference sequence). V trimming: 3 bases; J trimming: 5 bases; junction bases outside the gene matches: 5.

J is TRBJ2-7 and V is TRBV4-3; perhaps TRBD2 as D (6 bases). The CDR3 sequence is 15 residues long. Germline V gene data show CDR1 as LGHNA and CDR2 as YSLEER. Trimming removed 0 bases at V and 3 bases at J, with 12 bases between. The DNA for the CDR3 is TGCGCCAGCAGCCAAGATTGGGGGGTCATCTACGAGCAGTACTTC. Translation gives CASSQDWGVIYEQYF.